The clone carrying this TCR beta chain was recorded a few times. Its antigen is as yet unknown. The sample belongs to a study of beta chain features in type 1 diabetes. Overall study results and limits: At VDJ recombination sites, type 1 diabetes patients had fewer insertions and more deleted nucleotides. Type 1 diabetes patients had moderately but significantly shorter TCRB CDR3s in all four CD4+ subsets.

CD45RO/CCR7/CD25/CD127/CD95/CD27 separated CD4+ naive, central memory, regulatory and stem cell-like memory cells by sorting. Expressed TCRB transcripts were sequenced, since all the RNA that had been isolated was reverse transcribed. Assay used: immunoSEQ multiplex PCR; TCRdb lists only in-frame clones, some missing. The table shows roughly 730,000 clones, with roughly 13% occurring only once. The specimen was naive CD4+ T cells from blood. The receptor comes from a man aged 18 to 30 with type 1 diabetes.

The CDR3 sequence is CASSLAGEAGELFF. The CDR3 nucleotides are TGCGCCAGCAGCTTGGCAGGGGAGGCTGGGGAGCTGTTTTTT. The J gene is TRBJ2-2, the V gene TRBV5-1, with D perhaps assigned TRBD1 or TRBD2 (6 bases each). V lost 0 bases to trimming and J lost 8 bases, with 11 bases between them. The CDR3 has 14 amino acids. Germline V gene data show CDR1 as SGHRS and CDR2 as YFSETQ.